The 8 T cell receptor beta chains given below trace back to one sample, sequenced in a study of T-cell memory formation after mild COVID-19. TCRdb independently ran MiXCR on the 5' RACE reads; one entry per CDR3 protein. Altogether some 150,000 distinct CDR3 sequences are present, roughly 19% being singletons, with the ten largest covering under 2.5%. The sequenced material came from PBMCs or a T cell subset sorted from them (not recorded which). These receptors were taken from an adult woman who had mild COVID-19 (a few samples of this study predate the infection). Cell type and time point are not known.

This sequence joins TRBV6-4 and TRBJ2-1, with 9 bases matching TRBD2. The V and J ends lost 2 bases and 6 bases, in that order; junction bases with no gene match: 8. Germline lookup yields CDR1 MRHNA and CDR2 SNTAGT. This CDR3 is built from 16 residues. CDR3 residues: CASSDHLAGAPNEQFF. In DNA form, the CDR3 reads TGTGCCAGCAGTGACCATTTAGCGGGAGCCCCCAATGAGCAGTTCTTC.

This clonotype has only a few counts. The V gene is TRBV6-5, the J gene TRBJ1-2, with D hard to call. CDR3 length: 14 residues. The germline V gene has CDR1 MNHEY and CDR2 SVGAGI. Trimming removed 2 bases at V and 3 bases at J, with 10 bases between. The CDR3 sequence: CASSYGRRDYGYTF. For the CDR3, the DNA is TGTGCCAGCAGTTACGGACGCCGCGACTATGGCTACACCTTC.

The chain carries TRBV19 and TRBJ1-5, with 11 bases lining up with TRBD1. V shed 3 bases and J 6 bases; nucleotides not matched to a gene: 7. Looked up from germline, CDR1 is LNHDA and CDR2 is SQIVND (reference sequence). This CDR3 has 16 amino acids. The CDR3 protein is CASSIPSGTGGQPQHF. Written as DNA, the CDR3 is TGTGCCAGTAGTATCCCCTCCGGGACAGGGGGTCAGCCCCAGCATTTT.

This clonotype showed up just a few times. The chain carries TRBV6-1 and TRBJ2-1, with D maybe TRBD2 (5 bases). V shed 5 bases and J shed 0 bases, with 11 bases lying between them. Looked up from germline, CDR1 is MNHNS and CDR2 is SASEGT. This CDR3 region has 15 residues. The CDR3 sequence: CASSPAASSYNEQFF. DNA for the CDR3: TGTGCCAGCAGTCCAGCGGCCAGCTCCTACAATGAGCAGTTCTTC.

The V call is TRBV20-1, the J call TRBJ2-1; either TRBD1 or TRBD2 may fit D (6 bases each). Germline values: CDR1 DFQATT, CDR2 SNEGSKA (reference sequence). The CDR3 spans 14 residues. The V end was cut by 1 base, the J end by 4 bases, with 11 bases between. This chain's CDR3 is CSARVGGYYNEQFF. Written as DNA, the CDR3 is TGCAGTGCTAGAGTGGGGGGCTATTACAATGAGCAGTTCTTC.

The chain is built from TRBV14 and TRBJ1-1, with 9 positions matching TRBD1. Germline V gene lookup returns CDR1 SGHDN and CDR2 FVKESK. This CDR3 contains 16 residues. V dropped 5 bases and J dropped 1; count of bases not matched to a gene: 8. CDR3 DNA sequence: TGTGCCAGCAGCTATAGGACAGGGGCCCCGAACACTGAAGCTTTCTTT. Encoded protein: CASSYRTGAPNTEAFF.

The chain links TRBV5-4 to TRBJ2-7; D might be TRBD1 (5 bases). V was trimmed by 4 bases and J by 4 bases, leaving 12 bases between them. Per the germline V gene, CDR1 is SGHNT and CDR2 is YYREEE (reference sequence). This CDR3 contains 13 residues. Here the CDR3 DNA reads TGTGCCAGCAGCCCAGGGCCTCCGTACGAGCAGTACTTC. This codes for CASSPGPPYEQYF.

This clonotype has just a few counts. The chain links TRBV7-8 to TRBJ2-7; tentatively, D is TRBD2 (5 bases). CDR3 length: 13 residues. Germline-derived CDR1 and CDR2 are SGHVS and FQNEAQ. Between the trimmed V and J ends, which lost 3 bases and 1 base, there was a span of 7 bases. The CDR3 DNA sequence: TGTGCCAGCAGCTTTGGCGGGTCCTACGAGCAGTACTTC. This codes for CASSFGGSYEQYF.